These T cell receptor beta chains were read from a single sample in a study of T cells in localized non-small cell lung cancer. Profiled with immunoSEQ multiplex PCR; TCRdb holds only in-frame clones, not every one. There are some 85,000 clones in the sample; 80% occur only once, and over 15% lies in the top ten. This material consisted of PBMCs, taken before any cancer treatment. These receptors were taken from a man between 40 and 70 years old with stage II squamous cell lung carcinoma. Each CDR3 is given with its conserved first and last residue. Each record gives: D gene, J gene, clone size, V gene, CDR3 DNA, CDR3 protein. D genes are given only for firm matches. Rows give clone size only sometimes, using once, few, many, or a class for an expanded clone.

D: NA
J: TRBJ2-1
size: NA
V: TRBV10-2
DNA: TGCGCCAGCAGTGCTACGTTCTATGAGCAGTTCTTC
CDR3: CASSATFYEQFF

D: NA
J: TRBJ2-7
size: NA
V: TRBV7-9
DNA: TGTGCCGGGGGTGTAGGGGCCTACGAGCAGTACTTC
CDR3: CAGGVGAYEQYF

D: TRBD1
J: TRBJ2-7
size: NA
V: TRBV30
DNA: TGTGCCTGGAGTGTACGACAGGGCTCCTACGAGCAGTACTTC
CDR3: CAWSVRQGSYEQYF

D: NA
J: TRBJ2-3
size: few
V: TRBV30
DNA: TGTGCCTGGAGTGTTCCCGATACGCAGTATTTT
CDR3: CAWSVPDTQYF

D: NA
J: TRBJ2-1
size: NA
V: TRBV19
DNA: TGTGCCAGTAGTCTTACAGTGAACAATGAGCAGTTCTTC
CDR3: CASSLTVNNEQFF

D: NA
J: TRBJ2-5
size: NA
V: TRBV7-9
DNA: TGTGCCAGCAGCCCCGTAAGCGGCGGGGAGACCCAGTACTTC
CDR3: CASSPVSGGETQYF

D: NA
J: TRBJ2-7
size: NA
V: TRBV9
DNA: TGTGCCAGCAGCTCCCCGTTAGGGGAGCAGTACTTC
CDR3: CASSSPLGEQYF

D: TRBD1
J: TRBJ2-1
size: NA
V: TRBV5-1
DNA: TGCGCCAGCACCCGAGGGACAGGGGGCGCGGGTGAGCAGTTCTTC
CDR3: CASTRGTGGAGEQFF

D: TRBD2
J: TRBJ2-7
size: NA
V: TRBV13
DNA: TGTGCCAGCAGCTTAGGGACTAGCGGGAGCTCCAGCTCCTACGAGCAGTACTTC
CDR3: CASSLGTSGSSSSYEQYF

D: NA
J: TRBJ1-2
size: NA
V: TRBV7-8
DNA: TGTGCCAGCAGCTTAGAGGGGGGAAGATCTAACTATGGCTACACCTTC
CDR3: CASSLEGGRSNYGYTF

D: TRBD1
J: TRBJ2-4
size: NA
V: TRBV7-2
DNA: TGTGCCAGCAGCCCCCCGGGACAGAGAATCATTCAGTACTTC
CDR3: CASSPPGQRIIQYF

D: NA
J: TRBJ2-1
size: once
V: TRBV6-1
DNA: TGTGCCAGCAGTGAAGCCCCGACGGCGGGGCTGGGTGAGCAGTTCTTC
CDR3: CASSEAPTAGLGEQFF

D: TRBD2
J: TRBJ2-1
size: NA
V: TRBV29-1
DNA: TGCAGCGTTGAAGGCGGGAGGGCCGACTACAATGAGCAGTTCTTC
CDR3: CSVEGGRADYNEQFF

D: NA
J: TRBJ1-4
size: NA
V: TRBV14
DNA: TGTGCCAGCAGCCAAGCGTGGGGCTTCGGAGATGAAAAACTGTTTTTT
CDR3: CASSQAWGFGDEKLFF

D: NA
J: TRBJ2-3
size: NA
V: TRBV6-5
DNA: TGTGCCAGCAGTTACTCGGCTAGTTGGGATACGCAGTATTTT
CDR3: CASSYSASWDTQYF

D: NA
J: TRBJ2-1
size: NA
V: TRBV28
DNA: TGTGCCAGCACTCGCAGCGAGGGCCATGAGCAGTTCTTC
CDR3: CASTRSEGHEQFF

D: NA
J: TRBJ1-1
size: few
V: TRBV30
DNA: TGTGCCTGGAGTGTACTTGGGGCTGAAGCTTTCTTT
CDR3: CAWSVLGAEAFF

D: NA
J: TRBJ1-2
size: NA
V: TRBV6-6
DNA: TGTGCCAGCACCCGAACAGTCGGCTATGGCTACACCTTC
CDR3: CASTRTVGYGYTF

D: TRBD1
J: TRBJ1-6
size: NA
V: TRBV11-1
DNA: TGTGCCAGCAGCCAGGGGGCGAATTCACCCCTCCACTTT
CDR3: CASSQGANSPLHF

D: NA
J: TRBJ1-2
size: NA
V: TRBV30
DNA: TGTGCCTGGAGTCCAGGGTACGGGAGGTATGGCTACACCTTC
CDR3: CAWSPGYGRYGYTF

D: NA
J: TRBJ2-2
size: once
V: TRBV25-1
DNA: TGTGCCAGCGGCGACCCACGGGATTTCACCGGGGAGCTGTTTTTT
CDR3: CASGDPRDFTGELFF

D: NA
J: TRBJ1-5
size: NA
V: TRBV19
DNA: TGTGCCAGTAGTATAGATCAGGGCCGGCCCCAGCATTTT
CDR3: CASSIDQGRPQHF

D: NA
J: TRBJ2-7
size: NA
V: TRBV14
DNA: TGTGCCAGCAGCCAAGATAGCAGGGTGCAGTACTTC
CDR3: CASSQDSRVQYF

D: TRBD1
J: TRBJ1-2
size: NA
V: TRBV27
DNA: TGTGCCAGCAGTCCGCAGGGGGCCCTCTATGGCTACACCTTC
CDR3: CASSPQGALYGYTF

D: TRBD1
J: TRBJ2-1
size: few
V: TRBV7-8
DNA: TGTGCCAGCAGTCCTGGACAGGGGGTCTCCTACAATGAGCAGTTCTTC
CDR3: CASSPGQGVSYNEQFF

D: NA
J: TRBJ1-1
size: NA
V: TRBV27
DNA: TGTGCCAGCAGTTTATACGAGAACACTGAAGCTTTCTTT
CDR3: CASSLYENTEAFF

D: NA
J: TRBJ2-2
size: NA
V: TRBV7-3
DNA: TGTGCCAGCAGCTTATCCTCCGGGGGGCTTTGGGCCGGGGAGCTGTTTTTT
CDR3: CASSLSSGGLWAGELFF

D: NA
J: TRBJ1-1
size: NA
V: TRBV11-2
DNA: TGTGCCAGCAGCTTAGTTGGGGATGGGAACACTGAAGCTTTCTTT
CDR3: CASSLVGDGNTEAFF

D: NA
J: TRBJ2-3
size: NA
V: TRBV9
DNA: TGTGCCAGCAGTGATACGGCCCACACAGATACGCAGTATTTT
CDR3: CASSDTAHTDTQYF

D: NA
J: TRBJ2-7
size: NA
V: TRBV5-1
DNA: TGCGCCAGCAGCCTGGAGGGCTACGAGCAGTACTTC
CDR3: CASSLEGYEQYF

D: NA
J: TRBJ1-2
size: once
V: TRBV19
DNA: TGTGCCAGTAGTATTTTAACAGGGCGCGGCTACACCTTC
CDR3: CASSILTGRGYTF

D: TRBD1
J: TRBJ1-5
size: NA
V: TRBV4-1
DNA: TGCGCCAGCAGCCGTTGGGGACAGAAGGATCAGCCCCAGCATTTT
CDR3: CASSRWGQKDQPQHF

D: NA
J: TRBJ1-5
size: NA
V: TRBV28
DNA: TGTGCCAGCACCAAATGGGGGGGTCAGCCCCAGCATTTT
CDR3: CASTKWGGQPQHF

D: TRBD1
J: TRBJ1-3
size: NA
V: TRBV5-1
DNA: TGCGCCAGCAGCTCCGGCCAGGGGGACCCAAGGCGGTACACCATATATTTT
CDR3: CASSSGQGDPRRYTIYF

D: NA
J: TRBJ1-5
size: NA
V: TRBV7-2
DNA: TGTGCCAGCAGCCGAGAGAGGGTCCCGAATTCCCAGCATTTT
CDR3: CASSRERVPNSQHF

D: NA
J: TRBJ1-3
size: NA
V: TRBV28
DNA: TGTGCCAGCAGTTTGGGCCGGGACACCATATATTTT
CDR3: CASSLGRDTIYF

D: NA
J: TRBJ1-6
size: NA
V: TRBV6-5
DNA: TGTGCCAGCAGTTACGGGTGGGATACTAATTCACCCCTCCACTTT
CDR3: CASSYGWDTNSPLHF

D: TRBD1
J: TRBJ1-2
size: NA
V: TRBV5-1
DNA: TGCGCCAGCAGCCTAGGACAGGTCTATGGCTACACCTTC
CDR3: CASSLGQVYGYTF

D: NA
J: TRBJ2-4
size: NA
V: TRBV10-1
DNA: TGCGCCAGCAGTGCAGGAGCCAAAAACATTCAGTACTTC
CDR3: CASSAGAKNIQYF

D: NA
J: TRBJ1-2
size: once
V: TRBV30
DNA: TGTGCCTGGGGGGGGAGCCGGGAAAGAGGCTACACCTTC
CDR3: CAWGGSRERGYTF

D: NA
J: TRBJ2-1
size: once
V: TRBV20-1
DNA: TGCAGTGCTACGGTTTGGGGTGAGCAGTTCTTC
CDR3: CSATVWGEQFF

D: NA
J: TRBJ1-1
size: NA
V: TRBV19
DNA: TGTGCCAGTAAGTGGGGGGACACTGAAGCTTTCTTT
CDR3: CASKWGDTEAFF

D: NA
J: TRBJ1-3
size: NA
V: TRBV28
DNA: TGTGCCAGCACAAATGCCCCCTCTGGAAACACCATATATTTT
CDR3: CASTNAPSGNTIYF

D: NA
J: TRBJ2-1
size: NA
V: TRBV5-1
DNA: TGCGCCAGCAGCTCCCCCGAGGGCACTTTTCGGCAGTTCTTC
CDR3: CASSSPEGTFRQFF

D: NA
J: TRBJ1-1
size: NA
V: TRBV30
DNA: TGTGCCTGGAGTCCCCACGGCGAGGGAGCTTTCTTT
CDR3: CAWSPHGEGAFF

D: NA
J: TRBJ1-3
size: NA
V: TRBV7-9
DNA: TGTGCCAGCAACAAGGCCGGTAACACCATATATTTT
CDR3: CASNKAGNTIYF

D: TRBD1
J: TRBJ2-1
size: NA
V: TRBV15
DNA: TGTGCCACCAGCAGAGAGGACAGGTCCCCCTACAATGAGCAGTTCTTC
CDR3: CATSREDRSPYNEQFF